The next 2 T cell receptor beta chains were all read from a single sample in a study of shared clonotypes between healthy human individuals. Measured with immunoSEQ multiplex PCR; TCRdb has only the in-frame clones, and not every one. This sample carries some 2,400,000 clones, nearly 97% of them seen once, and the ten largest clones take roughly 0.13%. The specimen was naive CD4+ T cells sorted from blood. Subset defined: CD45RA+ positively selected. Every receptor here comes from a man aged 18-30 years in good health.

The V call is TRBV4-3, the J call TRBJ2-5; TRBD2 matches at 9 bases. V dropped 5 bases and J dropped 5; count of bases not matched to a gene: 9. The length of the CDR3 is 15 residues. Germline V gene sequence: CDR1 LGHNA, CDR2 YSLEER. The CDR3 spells CASSDGGRAGETQYF. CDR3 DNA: TGCGCCAGCAGCGACGGCGGGAGGGCCGGGGAGACCCAGTACTTC.

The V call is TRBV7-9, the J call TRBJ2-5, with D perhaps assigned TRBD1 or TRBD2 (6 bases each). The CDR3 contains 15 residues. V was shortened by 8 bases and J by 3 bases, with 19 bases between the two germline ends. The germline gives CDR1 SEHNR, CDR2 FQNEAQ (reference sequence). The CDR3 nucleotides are TGTGCCAGCTGGGTAGGCGGGACACCAGAAGAGACCCAGTACTTC. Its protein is CASWVGGTPEETQYF.